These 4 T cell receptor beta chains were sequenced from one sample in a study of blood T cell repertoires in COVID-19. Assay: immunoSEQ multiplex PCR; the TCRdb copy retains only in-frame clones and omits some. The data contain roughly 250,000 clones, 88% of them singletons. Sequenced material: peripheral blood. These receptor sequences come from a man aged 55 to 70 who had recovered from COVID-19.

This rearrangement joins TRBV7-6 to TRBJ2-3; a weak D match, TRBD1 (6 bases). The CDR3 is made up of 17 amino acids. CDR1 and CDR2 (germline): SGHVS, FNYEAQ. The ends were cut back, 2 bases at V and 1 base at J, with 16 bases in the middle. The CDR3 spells CASSLRPPDRGTDTQYF. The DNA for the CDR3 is TGTGCCAGCAGCTTAAGACCCCCGGACAGAGGCACAGATACGCAGTATTTT.

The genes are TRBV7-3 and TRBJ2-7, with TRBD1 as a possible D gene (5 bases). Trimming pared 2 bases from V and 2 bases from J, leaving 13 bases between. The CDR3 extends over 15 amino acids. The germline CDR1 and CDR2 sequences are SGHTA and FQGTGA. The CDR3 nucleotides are TGTGCCAGCAGCTTACAGGGTATTGGTCCCTACGAGCAGTACTTC. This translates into CASSLQGIGPYEQYF. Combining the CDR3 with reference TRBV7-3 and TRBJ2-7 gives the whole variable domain GAGVSQTPSNKVTEKGKYVELRCDPISGHTALYWYRQSLGQGPEFLIYFQGTGAADDSGLPNDRFFAVRPEGSVSTLKIQRTERGDSAVYLCASSLQGIGPYEQYFGPGTRLTVT.

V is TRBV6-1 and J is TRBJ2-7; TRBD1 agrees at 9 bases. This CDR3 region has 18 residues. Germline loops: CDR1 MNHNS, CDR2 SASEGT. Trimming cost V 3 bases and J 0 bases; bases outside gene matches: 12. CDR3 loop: CASSDFRTGGASSYEQYF. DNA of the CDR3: TGTGCCAGCAGTGATTTCCGAACAGGGGGCGCATCCTCCTACGAGCAGTACTTC.

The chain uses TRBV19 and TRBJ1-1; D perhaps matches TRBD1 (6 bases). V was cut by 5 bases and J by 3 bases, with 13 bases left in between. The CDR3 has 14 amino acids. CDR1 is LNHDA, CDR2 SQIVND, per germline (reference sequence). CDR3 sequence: CASSPAGADTEAFF. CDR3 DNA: TGTGCCAGTAGTCCAGCAGGGGCTGACACTGAAGCTTTCTTT.